This T cell receptor (beta chain) was found in a study of CD8 T cell repertoires and HIV-1 epitope variants. Overall study context: Twenty-five autologous and known Gag and Nef epitope variant peptides each stimulated T cells separately.

Profiling relied on immunoSEQ multiplex PCR, and the TCRdb table lists in-frame clones only, not all of them. The data contain more than 4,500 clones, roughly three fifths of them seen just once; the ten biggest clones take up approximately 37%. V dropped 3 bases and J dropped 0 bases, with 14 bases sitting between them. Per germline, CDR1 SGDLS and CDR2 YYNGEE. This CDR3 is built from 16 residues. A word on this clone: Its antigen remains unknown.

The sequenced material came from cultured CD8+ T cells derived from PBMCs. The clonotype originates from a male donor with HIV. The J gene is TRBJ2-3, the V gene TRBV9, with D perhaps being TRBD1 or TRBD2 (5 bases each). The CDR3 DNA is TGTGCCAGCAGCGCCCCGCCGGGGCGAAGCACAGATACGCAGTATTTT. It encodes CASSAPPGRSTDTQYF.